This T cell receptor beta chain originates from a study of CD8+ T cells in alopecia areata (dated by TCRdb to about 2018). Regarding the complete study: Treated patients were enrolled in an open-label pilot trial of oral tofacitinib at 5 to 10 mg twice daily for moderate-to-severe alopecia areata. To study T cell clonal expansion in alopecia areata, the researchers applied high-throughput TCRbeta sequencing to both the C3H/HeJ mouse model and human patients. Patients on tofacitinib were biopsied at baseline and after 4 and 24 weeks of treatment, and several of the patients also had a later scalp biopsy. TCRbeta CDR3 regions were amplified by immunoSEQ multiplex PCR with 35 Vbeta forward and 13 Jbeta reverse primers. Scalp clonality was compared across normal scalp (n=4), patchy alopecia areata scalp (n=8), and alopecia totalis/universalis scalp (n=8). RNA was extracted with the PAXgene miRNA kit for fixed scalp, the miRNeasy kit for PBMCs, and the RNeasy kit for mouse skin. Scalp tissue and sorted CD4+ and CD8+ peripheral blood T cells from patchy and totalis/universalis alopecia areata patients and from healthy controls were covered by human TCRbeta sequencing. Tofacitinib was given for 6 to 18 months, followed by 6 months of follow-up off drug to assess delayed response and recurrence. Overall study outcomes, separate from this receptor: Unlike mouse skin, which is dominated by gammadelta T cells, normal human skin has resident alphabeta T cells that are also sequenced, and this complicates analysis of the scalp TCR repertoire. TCR sequences shared between patients were less clear than in mice, possibly partly because of HLA diversity in the patient population. Lesional scalp, especially in alopecia totalis/universalis, showed higher clonality and more expanded CD8+ clones than normal scalp, suggesting antigenic drive.

CDR3 length: 14 amino acids, cysteine to phenylalanine. Only CDR3 DNA is held: 42 bases, read in frame from base 1. Germline trimming: 7 bases from V, 0 bases from J; junction bases outside gene matches: 3. The germline V gene (reference sequence) yields LNHDA for CDR1 and SQIVND for CDR2. The time point label for this specimen denotes: baseline before oral tofacitinib. Peripheral blood and lesional scalp punch biopsies were obtained from patients with alopecia areata. After PBMCs were isolated by density centrifugation and stained for CD3, CD4 and CD8, a FACSAria was used to sort CD4+ and CD8+ T cells. This clone was detected a few times. The clone's antigen remains unknown. There are no base qualities to consult, and no much larger clone falls within one base. The library was built by means of the immunoSEQ multiplex PCR assay. RNA was extracted from all samples and reverse transcribed into cDNA, which served as template for TCR sequencing. First-strand cDNA was synthesized with SuperScript III using a 2:1 mix of oligo-dT and random hexamers. A synthetic immune receptor repertoire was used to measure amplification bias, and any remaining bias was corrected computationally. The source study handled its data this way. Raw reads were preprocessed to remove errors, and CDR3 was defined according to IMGT conventions as the region from the conserved cysteine to phenylalanine. Clonality was calculated as 1 minus Shannon entropy normalized by log2 of the number of productive unique TCRs. Whether each scalp clone was CD4 or CD8 was inferred by checking scalp TCRbeta sequences against the CD4 and CD8 repertoires from sorted blood. The table was pulled from immuneACCESS by TCRdb, which kept in-frame rearrangements only. Such tables lose some clones; where checked, under half of the loss comes from unresolved V genes, and the rest has no known cause. V, J and clone size are those of that table, while D and trimming were read from the DNA. Counted in this sample were about 150,000 clones; about 50% of them appeared once. The ten largest clones capture 15% to 20% of the sample.

The sample consisted of CD8+ T cells sorted from blood, taken at week 0. The TCR comes from a human donor with alopecia areata. The chain employs TRBV19 and TRBJ2-3; 8 nucleotides in the junction match TRBD2. CDR3 sequence: CASTQRGSTDTQYF. In nucleotides, the sequence is TGTGCCAGTACTCAGCGGGGGAGCACAGATACGCAGTATTTT. With the rest looked up from the reference TRBV19 and TRBJ2-3 genes rather than sequenced, the full variable domain is DGGITQSPKYLFRKEGQNVTLSCEQNLNHDAMYWYRQDPGQGLRLIYYSQIVNDFQKGDIAEGYSVSREKKESFPLTVTSAQKNPTAFYLCASTQRGSTDTQYFGPGTRLTVL.